What follows are 21 T cell receptor beta chains derived from one specimen sequenced in a study of radiotherapy plus CTLA-4 blockade in lung cancer. Measured with immunoSEQ multiplex PCR; TCRdb has only the in-frame clones, and not every one. Here the sample spans 45,000 to 55,000 clones, 65% to 85% being singletons. Sequenced here: peripheral blood, sampled from a patient treated with radiotherapy plus ipilimumab. All receptors derive from a human donor with non-small cell lung cancer who had stable disease on radiotherapy plus ipilimumab.

This clone showed up just a few times. This CDR3 is CASRSLVGNTIYF. Written as DNA, the CDR3 is TGCGCCAGCAGATCGCTCGTCGGAAACACCATATATTTT. The chain carries TRBV5-1 and TRBJ1-3; D gene unclear. The germline CDR1 and CDR2 sequences are SGHRS and YFSETQ. CDR3 length: 13 residues. The V and J ends lost 5 bases and 4 bases respectively, with 10 bases between them.

The rearrangement joins TRBV28 to TRBJ2-2; weak D call: TRBD1 (5 bases). Germline CDR1 MDHEN, CDR2 SYDVKM. The CDR3 runs to 14 residues. V was pared by 2 bases and J by 5 bases, with 9 bases between. In nucleotides, the CDR3 is TGTGCCAGCAGTTTACCCCCAGGGACCGGGGAGCTGTTTTTT. Encoded protein: CASSLPPGTGELFF.

The rearrangement joins TRBV11-2 to TRBJ1-2, with D perhaps matching TRBD1 (6 bases). V lost 4 bases and J 3 bases, leaving 12 bases between the germline ends. The germline V gene has CDR1 SGHAT and CDR2 FQNNGV. This CDR3 is built from 14 residues. In DNA form, the CDR3 reads TGTGCCAGCAGCTCAATACAGGGTGACTATGGCTACACCTTC. This sequence encodes CASSSIQGDYGYTF.

By its share, this clone is medium-sized. Other DNA sequences from this sample encode an identical CDR3 as well. This chain connects TRBV4-1 to TRBJ1-5, with TRBD1 matching 10 bases. The CDR3 totals 15 residues. J lost 6 bases, V lost 2 bases, and 4 bases had no gene match. Germline CDR1 is MGHRA and CDR2 is YSYEKL. Here the CDR3 DNA reads TGCGCCAGCAGCCAAACCAGACAGGGGGCTCAGCCCCAGCATTTT. Its translation: CASSQTRQGAQPQHF.

This clone appeared once. This sequence joins TRBV9 and TRBJ1-1; no clear D. CDR1 is SGDLS, CDR2 YYNGEE, per germline. Between the trimmed V and J ends, which lost 3 bases and 8 bases, there was a span of 17 bases. CDR3 length: 14 amino acids. CDR3 amino acids: CASSASGKAGEAFF. The CDR3 coding sequence is TGTGCCAGCAGCGCCAGCGGAAAGGCAGGAGAAGCTTTCTTT.

V and J are TRBV7-3 and TRBJ1-2; 9 nucleotides align to TRBD1. V was pared by 4 bases and J by 8 bases, with 8 bases of the junction left unmatched. The CDR3 loop spans 14 amino acids. CDR1 and CDR2 from the germline V gene are SGHTA and FQGTGA. In nucleotides, the CDR3 is TGTGCCAGCAGCTCCTCGCCGGGACAGGGAGGCTACACCTTC. It translates to CASSSSPGQGGYTF. The full variable domain, with the rest looked up from reference TRBV7-3 and TRBJ1-2, is GAGVSQTPSNKVTEKGKYVELRCDPISGHTALYWYRQSLGQGPEFLIYFQGTGAADDSGLPNDRFFAVRPEGSVSTLKIQRTERGDSAVYLCASSSSPGQGGYTFGSGTRLTVV.

The CDR3 reads CASSGGIATLAHQPQHF. For the CDR3, the DNA is TGTGCCAGCAGCGGGGGAATAGCTACATTGGCTCATCAGCCCCAGCATTTT. The V and J genes are TRBV21-1 and TRBJ1-5. TRBV21-1 is shown as a pseudogene. The CDR3 sequence is 17 residues long.

This clone was seen a single time. The V call is TRBV5-1, the J call TRBJ2-1, with TRBD1 identical over 7 bases. Looked up from germline, CDR1 is SGHRS and CDR2 is YFSETQ. CDR3 size: 15 residues. Trimming at V came to 0 bases and at J to 0 bases, leaving 0 bases not matched to a gene. CDR3 region: CASSLGTGSYNEQFF. CDR3 nucleotides: TGCGCCAGCAGCTTGGGGACAGGCTCCTACAATGAGCAGTTCTTC.

This sequence joins TRBV19 and TRBJ1-1, with D unresolved. V dropped 4 bases and J dropped 3 bases, with 12 bases sitting between them. The CDR3 runs to 14 residues. Germline V CDR1 and CDR2: LNHDA, SQIVND (reference sequence). The CDR3 DNA sequence: TGTGCCAGTAGTAGGGATGGTTACTACACTGAAGCTTTCTTT. As protein: CASSRDGYYTEAFF.

The chain combines TRBV19 with TRBJ2-2; perhaps TRBD2 as D (5 bases). Germline V lookup: CDR1 LNHDA, CDR2 SQIVND (reference sequence). V was trimmed by 7 bases and J by 7 bases, leaving 22 bases between them. The CDR3 is 16 residues long. The CDR3 sequence is CASTFGGGRRIGELFF. CDR3 DNA sequence: TGTGCCAGTACCTTTGGCGGAGGACGGCGGATCGGGGAGCTGTTTTTT.

This clone came up a few times. This chain connects TRBV10-3 to TRBJ1-3, with 7 bases aligning to TRBD1. Germline assignment: CDR1 ENHRY and CDR2 SYGVKD. The V gene end was trimmed by 7 bases and the J gene end by 4 bases; junction bases not matched to a gene: 7. This CDR3 region has 14 residues. CDR3 sequence: CAITWDSEGNTIYF. CDR3 coding DNA: TGTGCCATCACTTGGGACAGTGAAGGAAACACCATATATTTT.

The CDR3 region is CASSLSNQETQYF. The CDR3 DNA sequence: TGCGCCAGCAGCTTGTCCAACCAAGAGACCCAGTACTTC. The chain links TRBV5-1 to TRBJ2-5; D ambiguous. Trimming removed 1 base at V and 0 bases at J, with 4 bases between. This CDR3 comprises 13 residues. Germline CDR1 and CDR2: SGHRS and YFSETQ.

This clone was found once. This chain connects TRBV29-1 to TRBJ1-1; D is uncertain. V dropped 5 bases and J dropped 1 base, with 8 bases sitting between them. CDR3 size: 12 residues. Germline V gene data show CDR1 as SQVTM and CDR2 as ANQGSEA. The CDR3 loop reads CSVSHWNTEAFF. In DNA form, the CDR3 reads TGCAGCGTTTCACACTGGAACACTGAAGCTTTCTTT.

This chain uses TRBV11-2 with TRBJ1-3; a weak D match, TRBD1 (5 bases). The V gene's germline CDR1 is SGHAT and CDR2 FQNNGV. CDR3 length: 15 amino acids. V was trimmed by 2 bases and J by 4 bases, leaving 12 bases between them. CDR3 nucleotides: TGTGCCAGCAGCTTACGAGTGACAGCGGGAAACACCATATATTTT. This gives the protein CASSLRVTAGNTIYF.

This clone appeared a single time. The chain links TRBV5-4 to TRBJ2-3, with 11 bases matching TRBD2. Germline assignment: CDR1 SGHNT and CDR2 YYREEE (reference sequence). This CDR3 region has 16 residues. Trimming at V came to 4 bases and at J to 5 bases, leaving 9 bases not matched to a gene. CDR3: CASSEIAGGHGDTQYF. CDR3 bases: TGTGCCAGCAGCGAGATAGCGGGGGGGCATGGAGATACGCAGTATTTT.

This clone was counted only a few times. The V gene is TRBV5-8, the J gene TRBJ1-3; D ambiguous. Germline lookup yields CDR1 SGHTS and CDR2 YDEGEE. This CDR3 comprises 16 residues. The V end was cut by 0 bases, the J end by 0 bases, with 10 bases between. Written as DNA, the CDR3 is TGTGCCAGCAGCTTGGAGGTCAGAAGCTCTGGAAACACCATATATTTT. Protein: CASSLEVRSSGNTIYF.

In its sample, this clone was seen once. The chain couples TRBV10-1 to TRBJ2-1; 12 bases fit TRBD2. Germline CDR1 reads WNHNN; CDR2 reads SYGVQD (reference sequence). The CDR3 has 15 amino acids. V lost 6 bases and J lost 7; bases outside the gene matches: 7. CDR3 residues: CASRPTSGGENEQFF. In DNA, the CDR3 is TGCGCCAGCAGGCCGACTAGCGGGGGAGAAAATGAGCAGTTCTTC.

V is TRBV18 and J is TRBJ2-2; 7 bases are shared with TRBD1. Trimming at V came to 3 bases and at J to 0 bases, leaving 1 base not matched to a gene. The germline CDR1 and CDR2 sequences are KGHSH and LQKENI. This CDR3 has 15 amino acids. The CDR3, as DNA: TGTGCCAGCTCACCGGGACAGTCGAACACCGGGGAGCTGTTTTTT. The encoded protein is CASSPGQSNTGELFF.

The gene calls are TRBV6-1 and TRBJ1-5; D not certain. V dropped 0 bases and J dropped 7 bases, with 13 bases sitting between them. This CDR3 spans 15 amino acids. Germline CDR1 reads MNHNS; CDR2 reads SASEGT. The CDR3 sequence is CASSEALSARQPQHF. The CDR3, as DNA: TGTGCCAGCAGTGAAGCGCTTAGTGCCCGCCAGCCCCAGCATTTT.

The genes are TRBV6-1 and TRBJ1-2, with D unclear. V lost 8 bases to trimming and J lost 1 base, with 11 bases between them. Germline lookup yields CDR1 MNHNS and CDR2 SASEGT. CDR3 length equals 13 residues. The CDR3 is CASSREFNYGYTF. The CDR3 DNA reads as TGTGCCAGCTCTAGGGAGTTTAACTATGGCTACACCTTC.

The rearrangement uses TRBV30 and TRBJ2-7, with D perhaps TRBD1 (6 bases). Looked up from germline, CDR1 is GTSNPN and CDR2 is SVGIG (reference sequence). Trimming stripped 0 bases from V and 2 bases from J, with 11 bases between. This CDR3 comprises 14 residues. CDR3 sequence: CAWSVAGTTYEQYF. The CDR3 nucleotides are TGTGCCTGGAGTGTCGCCGGGACAACCTACGAGCAGTACTTC.